The 29 T cell receptor beta chains reported below all come from one sample, sequenced in a study of cytomegalovirus exposure and HLA in healthy donors. The data were produced by immunoSEQ multiplex PCR, yet TCRdb's version contains in-frame clones alone and is incomplete. Seen here are approximately 210,000 clones, 70% to 90% observed once, and the top ten hold roughly 2.8%. Input material: PBMCs. All receptors derive from a woman under 30 in good health and CMV-seronegative.

V is TRBV5-1 and J is TRBJ2-7; maybe TRBD2 (5 bases). CDR1 SGHRS and CDR2 YFSETQ come from the germline V gene. This CDR3 contains 14 residues. V shed 0 bases and J shed 1 base, with 8 bases lying between them. The CDR3 DNA reads TGCGCCAGCAGCTTGGAGGGAGCTTCCTACGAGCAGTACTTC. Translating gives CASSLEGASYEQYF.

The J gene is TRBJ2-2, the V gene TRBV2, with a possible D match to TRBD2 (6 bases). V dropped 4 bases and J dropped 2 bases, with 11 bases sitting between them. The V gene's germline CDR1 is SNHLY and CDR2 FYNNEI. The CDR3 contains 15 residues. CDR3 in DNA: TGTGCCAGCAGTGCGGAGGGGCTAAACACCGGGGAGCTGTTTTTT. Translation: CASSAEGLNTGELFF. The full variable domain, with the rest looked up from reference TRBV2 and TRBJ2-2, is EPEVTQTPSHQVTQMGQEVILRCVPISNHLYFYWYRQILGQKVEFLVSFYNNEISEKSEIFDDQFSVERPDGSNFTLKIRSTKLEDSAMYFCASSAEGLNTGELFFGEGSRLTVL.

The rearrangement links TRBV9 to TRBJ2-1; no reliable D call. V lost 4 bases, J lost 4 bases, and 3 bases lay in between. Germline V gene data show CDR1 as SGDLS and CDR2 as YYNGEE. The CDR3 length is 11 residues. In DNA, the CDR3 is TGTGCCAGCAGCCAATACAATGAGCAGTTCTTC. Protein product: CASSQYNEQFF.

This chain joins TRBV7-2 and TRBJ2-3; 10 bases are a match to TRBD2. Germline V gives CDR1 SGHTA, CDR2 FQGNSA. V lost 1 base, J lost 7 bases, and 14 bases stayed unmatched. This CDR3 spans 18 amino acids. For the CDR3, the DNA is TGTGCCAGCAGCTTAGTTTCCCCTCTAGCGGGAGTCCTCAATACGCAGTATTTT. Residues: CASSLVSPLAGVLNTQYF.

J is TRBJ2-1 and V is TRBV28, with 7 bases fitting TRBD2. Germline V CDR1 and CDR2: MDHEN, SYDVKM. Trimming cost V 3 bases and J 3 bases; bases outside gene matches: 5. This CDR3 is 15 amino acids long. The CDR3 region has the DNA TGTGCCAGCAGTTTGAGTCGCGGGAGCTACAATGAGCAGTTCTTC. It codes for CASSLSRGSYNEQFF.

The V call is TRBV11-2, the J call TRBJ2-7, with 7 bases lining up with TRBD2. The CDR3 consists of 15 residues. With 5 bases clipped from V and 0 bases from J, the junction kept 7 bases outside the gene matches. CDR1 and CDR2 from the germline V gene are SGHAT and FQNNGV. CDR3 DNA sequence: TGTGCCAGCAGCAATTTACTAGCGAACTCCTACGAGCAGTACTTC. Its translation: CASSNLLANSYEQYF.

The sample holds one count of this clone. This chain links TRBV6-6 with TRBJ2-5; TRBD2 matches 7 bases. Germline CDR1 reads MNHNY; CDR2 reads SVGAGI (reference sequence). The CDR3 extends over 14 amino acids. Unmatched junction bases numbered 4, after V lost 6 bases and J lost 0 bases. The CDR3, as DNA: TGTGCCAGCAGACTAGCGAGGTACCAAGAGACCCAGTACTTC. It yields the protein CASRLARYQETQYF.

The chain employs TRBV4-1 and TRBJ2-7, with 13 bases lining up with TRBD2. The CDR3 extends over 15 amino acids. Losses at the gene ends were 5 bases for V and 4 bases for J; bases not matched to a gene: 5. Germline V gene data show CDR1 as MGHRA and CDR2 as YSYEKL. The CDR3: CASSTRTSGSYEQYF. The DNA for the CDR3 is TGCGCCAGCAGCACGCGGACTAGCGGGAGTTACGAGCAGTACTTC.

The chain carries TRBV12-5 and TRBJ2-1; 13 bases map to TRBD2. From germline, CDR1 is LGHNT and CDR2 FRNRAP. The CDR3 runs 15 residues. V shed 5 bases and J 9 bases; nucleotides not matched to a gene: 7. Written as DNA, the CDR3 is TGTGCTAGTGGTCTATGGACTAGCGGGAGCATTGAGCAGTTCTTC. This encodes CASGLWTSGSIEQFF. The full variable domain, completed using reference TRBV12-5 and TRBJ2-1, is DARVTQTPRHKVTEMGQEVTMRCQPILGHNTVFWYRQTMMQGLELLAYFRNRAPLDDSGMPKDRFSAEMPDATLATLKIQPSEPRDSAVYFCASGLWTSGSIEQFFGPGTRLTVL.

This clone was found once. The chain links TRBV28 to TRBJ2-4, with D tentatively TRBD1 (6 bases). In germline, CDR1 is MDHEN, CDR2 SYDVKM. V lost 5 bases, J lost 4 bases, and 15 bases lay in between. The CDR3 totals 15 residues. The CDR3 bases are TGTGCCAGCAGTGCCGGGACATCCATGAAAAACATTCAGTACTTC. This gives the protein CASSAGTSMKNIQYF.

The chain recombines TRBV10-1 with TRBJ2-7, with 11 bases fitting TRBD2. Germline CDR1 and CDR2: WNHNN and SYGVQD (reference sequence). The CDR3 spans 14 residues. V was clipped by 6 bases and J by 6 bases; unmatched bases: 7. The CDR3 DNA follows: TGCGCCAGCAGCGGTACTAGCGGGAGAGGCGAGCAGTACTTC. It yields the protein CASSGTSGRGEQYF.

The CDR3 bases are TGTGCCAGCAGGTCCCATTTCTCTGGGGCCAACGTCCTGACTTTC. As protein: CASRSHFSGANVLTF. The chain recombines TRBV6-6 with TRBJ2-6; D remains ambiguous. The V and J ends lost 6 bases and 0 bases respectively, with 9 bases between them. Per the germline V gene, CDR1 is MNHNY and CDR2 is SVGAGI (reference sequence). The CDR3 consists of 15 residues.

The gene calls are TRBV7-9 and TRBJ2-7; 9 bases align to TRBD2. Germline V gene lookup returns CDR1 SEHNR and CDR2 FQNEAQ (reference sequence). V lost 5 bases to trimming and J lost 2 bases; unmatched junction nucleotides: 7. CDR3 length: 15 amino acids. The CDR3 protein is CASSMTSGQPYEQYF. Written as DNA, the CDR3 is TGTGCCAGCAGCATGACTAGCGGCCAACCCTACGAGCAGTACTTC.

The rearrangement links TRBV7-9 to TRBJ2-7; 8 nucleotides match TRBD2. The CDR3 is made up of 14 amino acids. From germline, CDR1 is SEHNR and CDR2 FQNEAQ (reference sequence). After removal of 4 bases from V and 0 bases from J, the junction contained 2 bases not matched to a gene. The CDR3 bases are TGTGCCAGCAGCTCGGGACTAGTCTCCTACGAGCAGTACTTC. It yields the protein CASSSGLVSYEQYF. The full variable domain, completed using reference TRBV7-9 and TRBJ2-7, is DTGVSQNPRHKITKRGQNVTFRCDPISEHNRLYWYRQTLGQGPEFLTYFQNEAQLEKSRLLSDRFSAERPKGSFSTLEIQRTEQGDSAMYLCASSSGLVSYEQYFGPGTRLTVT.

Points on this clone: A read error may account for a junction end that differs from germline. This chain connects TRBV14 to TRBJ2-7; 8 positions match TRBD2. This CDR3 is 18 amino acids long. Germline V gives CDR1 SGHDN, CDR2 FVKESK. CDR3 coding DNA: TGTGCCAGCAGCCAAGAGAGGGATCCAGCGGGAGTCTCCAACGAGCAGTACTTC. It is translated as CASSQERDPAGVSNEQYF. The variable domain in full, completed from reference TRBV14 and TRBJ2-7, reads EAGVTQFPSHSVIEKGQTVTLRCDPISGHDNLYWYRRVMGKEIKFLLHFVKESKQDESGMPNNRFLAERTGGTYSTLKVQPAELEDSGVYFCASSQERDPAGVSNEQYFGPGTRLTVT.

The chain recombines TRBV7-9 with TRBJ2-3; D may be TRBD2 (6 bases). Trimming left V 3 bases short and J 0 bases short, with 19 bases between. This CDR3 contains 18 residues. CDR1 and CDR2 from the germline V gene are SEHNR and FQNEAQ (reference sequence). CDR3 loop: CASSLASGGRFSTDTQYF. The CDR3 bases are TGTGCCAGCAGCTTGGCGTCTGGGGGGAGGTTCAGCACAGATACGCAGTATTTT.

The chain employs TRBV5-1 and TRBJ1-2, with TRBD1 matching 7 bases. J was trimmed by 8 bases and V by 5 bases; bases with no gene match: 9. The germline V gene encodes CDR1 SGHRS and CDR2 YFSETQ. The CDR3 contains 13 residues. CDR3 in DNA: TGCGCCAGCAGTCCTGGACAGGTTAAAGGCTACACCTTC. Translating it yields CASSPGQVKGYTF.

V gene TRBV4-2 combines with J gene TRBJ2-2; D might be TRBD2 (5 bases). V lost 4 bases and J lost 2, with 11 bases in between. Germline loops: CDR1 LGHNA, CDR2 YNFKEQ. This CDR3 spans 15 amino acids. CDR3: CASSRAGGNTGELFF. The DNA of the CDR3 is TGTGCCAGCAGCCGTGCGGGCGGTAACACCGGGGAGCTGTTTTTT.

The chain has TRBV30 and TRBJ2-3, with 9 bases fitting TRBD2. Germline trimming cut 0 bases from V and 5 bases from J; bases unmatched to any gene: 9. CDR3 length: 16 amino acids. Germline CDR1 GTSNPN, CDR2 SVGIG (reference sequence). The DNA of the CDR3 is TGTGCCTGGAGTGTACCGACTAGCGGCGGGGTAGATACGCAGTATTTT. Amino acids: CAWSVPTSGGVDTQYF.

This clone has a single count. The gene calls are TRBV5-1 and TRBJ2-7; 7 bases match TRBD1. J lost 2 bases, V lost 0 bases, and 5 bases had no gene match. Looked up from germline, CDR1 is SGHRS and CDR2 is YFSETQ. The CDR3 has 15 residues. Here the CDR3 reads CASSLGGTDAYEQYF. CDR3 DNA sequence: TGCGCCAGCAGCTTGGGAGGGACAGACGCCTACGAGCAGTACTTC.

V and J are TRBV11-1 and TRBJ2-7, with 8 nucleotides matching TRBD2. The CDR3 is 15 amino acids. CDR1 is SGHAT and CDR2 is FQDESV in the germline V gene (reference sequence). V lost 0 bases and J lost 6; bases outside the gene matches: 7. The CDR3 bases are TGTGCCAGCAGCTTAGCAACGGGAGGGCACTCCGAGCAGTACTTC. Residues: CASSLATGGHSEQYF.

The V gene is TRBV30, the J gene TRBJ2-2, with D possibly matching TRBD1 (5 bases). Germline V gene lookup returns CDR1 GTSNPN and CDR2 SVGIG (reference sequence). The V and J ends lost 0 bases and 7 bases respectively, with 15 bases between them. The CDR3 is 15 residues long. CDR3 sequence reads: CAWSVPRGLGGELFF. Here the CDR3 DNA reads TGTGCCTGGAGTGTACCAAGGGGCCTGGGCGGGGAGCTGTTTTTT. The whole variable domain, remainder taken from reference TRBV30 and TRBJ2-2, is SQTIHQWPATLVQPVGSPLSLECTVEGTSNPNLYWYRQAAGRGLQLLFYSVGIGQISSEVPQNLSASRPQDRQFILSSKKLLLSDSGFYLCAWSVPRGLGGELFFGEGSRLTVL.

A word on this clone: Within the sample, other DNA sequences also encode this same CDR3. The chain carries TRBV28 and TRBJ2-7; D gene unclear. The V gene lost 5 bases and the J gene lost 4 bases, with 6 bases spanning the gap. CDR1 MDHEN and CDR2 SYDVKM come from the germline V gene. The CDR3 runs 11 residues. The CDR3 DNA reads as TGTGCCAGCAGTCGTAGATACGAGCAGTACTTC. Its protein is CASSRRYEQYF.

The chain uses TRBV7-9 and TRBJ2-4; 10 bases agree with TRBD2. CDR3 length equals 18 residues. V lost 1 base, J lost 9 bases, and 15 bases stayed unmatched. Germline loops: CDR1 SEHNR, CDR2 FQNEAQ (reference sequence). CDR3 DNA: TGTGCCAGCAGCTTAGGTTCGGGTAGCGGGAGGCCCTCTGGCATTCAGTACTTC. Its protein is CASSLGSGSGRPSGIQYF.

The V gene is TRBV5-4, the J gene TRBJ1-1; TRBD1 matches at 9 bases. The junction had 3 bases not matched to a gene; V was cut back by 3 bases and J by 0 bases. The CDR3 is made up of 15 amino acids. The germline CDR1 and CDR2 sequences are SGHNT and YYREEE (reference sequence). The CDR3 is CASSSGQGLNTEAFF. In nucleotides, the CDR3 is TGTGCCAGCAGCTCGGGACAGGGTCTGAACACTGAAGCTTTCTTT.

The rearrangement links TRBV30 to TRBJ2-7; D might be TRBD1 (6 bases). Germline CDR1 and CDR2: GTSNPN and SVGIG (reference sequence). Trimming removed 2 bases from V and 3 bases from J, with 8 bases in between. The CDR3 covers 12 residues. CDR3 DNA: TGTGCCTGGAGTCCACAGGGCTACGAGCAGTACTTC. Translating it yields CAWSPQGYEQYF.

This chain connects TRBV19 to TRBJ2-3, with 10 bases lining up with TRBD1. The germline V gene has CDR1 LNHDA and CDR2 SQIVND (reference sequence). The V gene end was trimmed by 6 bases and the J gene end by 4 bases; junction bases not matched to a gene: 7. The CDR3 consists of 15 residues. This chain's CDR3 is CASSSTGTGADTQYF. Written as DNA, the CDR3 is TGTGCCAGTAGCTCTACCGGGACAGGGGCAGATACGCAGTATTTT.

The chain carries TRBV5-1 and TRBJ1-3; a possible D gene is TRBD1 (5 bases). CDR3 size: 17 residues. In germline, CDR1 is SGHRS, CDR2 YFSETQ. V shed 0 bases and J shed 0 bases, with 13 bases lying between them. In DNA form, the CDR3 reads TGCGCCAGCAGCTTGGGGGGCAGCTCACTCTCTGGAAACACCATATATTTT. Translating gives CASSLGGSSLSGNTIYF. The complete variable domain, with remaining parts taken from reference TRBV5-1 and TRBJ1-3, reads KAGVTQTPRYLIKTRGQQVTLSCSPISGHRSVSWYQQTPGQGLQFLFEYFSETQRNKGNFPGRFSGRQFSNSRSEMNVSTLELGDSALYLCASSLGGSSLSGNTIYFGEGSWLTVV.

In its sample, this clone was seen a few times. The rearrangement joins TRBV4-1 to TRBJ2-7; a weak D match, TRBD1 (6 bases). CDR1 is MGHRA, CDR2 YSYEKL, per germline. Trimming stripped 0 bases from V and 0 bases from J, with 12 bases between. The length of the CDR3 is 16 residues. CDR3 sequence: CASSQDDRQSSYEQYF. CDR3 sequence (DNA): TGCGCCAGCAGCCAAGACGACAGGCAAAGCTCCTACGAGCAGTACTTC.